This TCR beta chain was obtained from a study of cytomegalovirus exposure and HLA in healthy donors (dated by TCRdb to 2017 to 2019). Concerning the study at large: An earlier analysis of roughly 610 of the donors reported 276 Gb of sequence data and around 110 million unique TCR beta sequences obtained from some 200 million T cells. The study was designed to test whether signatures of past pathogen exposure could be identified by cataloging public T cell receptors. Alongside the repertoire data, information on donor age, sex, ethnicity and CMV serostatus was compiled. Class I and class II HLA loci were covered by the typing at four-digit resolution. An early release that covered roughly 600 HLA-typed donors contained approximately 300 gigabases of sequencing data and 85 million to 100 million unique TCR sequences. In an earlier analysis of a few hundred of the donors, high-throughput TCR beta sequencing was used to judge whether each TCR beta V gene segment behaved as functional or pseudogenic. To predict cytomegalovirus infection status, the study brought together high-throughput TCR immunosequencing, statistical association of individual TCRs with disease status, and machine learning. Along with the roughly 700-subject first cohort, a separate validation cohort of some 130 different subjects was used. A later analysis re-examined previously published TCR beta repertoires from roughly 720 donors and added high-resolution HLA genotyping to investigate patterns of TCR occurrence. The number of donors typed differed by locus, with roughly 620-640 for A, B, C, DRB1 and DQB1, more than 500 for DQA1, over 600 for DPA1, and some 440 for DPB1. In a later genetic analysis, genome-wide SNP genotypes for 398 of the 666 donors were used, and that subset was treated as a discovery cohort. The later analysis used no new phenotypic data to find candidate immune exposures, relying instead on TCR beta sequences and their occurrence across donors. A few DR-DQ haplotypes were treated as single units for association and clustering because of strong linkage in the cohort. Of the roughly 400 genotyped donors, roughly 80% fell in the genetic ancestry cluster associated with self-reported Caucasian donors. All discovery cohort repertoires had been generated using a single sequencing platform. The study used immunosequencing to profile the T cell repertoires of 600 to 850 subjects and linked those repertoires to cytomegalovirus serostatus. Across 398 genotyped donors of the cohort, an average of roughly 250,000 unique TCR beta nucleotide sequences per donor were sequenced, and 15% to 20% of those sequences were non-productive.

Overall study results and their limits: Linkage disequilibrium might explain the correlated functional status among segregating V segments, but an unknown experimental factor could not be excluded. A later analysis found that most CMV-associated TCR beta chains appeared HLA-restricted, with HLA associations seemingly driven largely by CMV exposure. The study listed 150 to 200 TCR beta chains as associated with cytomegalovirus. At a false discovery rate of 0.05, a later analysis linked 16,951 TCR beta sequences to specific HLA alleles. About 17 rarely observed V segments, including chromosome 9 orphons, were excluded from the earlier analysis of approximately 500 of the donors because counts were too low. The classifier was reported to diagnose cytomegalovirus status with high specificity and sensitivity in both the original and validation cohorts. Broadly in line with IMGT annotations, most TCR beta V segments showed up in productive rearrangements about 87% or about 30% of the time in an earlier analysis of around 550 of the donors. While some public TCRs were present in many individuals, most TCR sequences turned up only very rarely across donors. Presence/absence analyses assumed roughly uniform sequencing depth across donors, an assumption that may not hold. When HLA alleles, especially DR and DQ, strongly co-occurred, TCR associations were difficult to assign to individual alleles. HLA typing was unavailable for some donors at each locus, so association tests used only the typed subset. A cluster of highly shared sequence variants was judged likely to be a technical artifact of the sequencing pipeline. CMV serostatus was the only immune exposure information available for the cohort. An association between a missense DCLRE1C variant and V-gene and J-gene trimming of TCR beta chains was found in a later genetic analysis and replicated in an independent cohort. In a later analysis, HLA-associated TCR beta chains were found to be more clonally expanded and to have lower generation probabilities than equally common non-associated chains. Only TCR beta chains were sequenced in this cohort, and the absence of alpha or paired-chain data limited detectable features. Because the 87-base-pair reads could not distinguish some IMGT-functional V segments, including TRBV6-2 and TRBV6-3, those segments were excluded. A later analysis reported that several top co-occurrence clusters appeared linked to parvovirus B19, influenza, CMV and Epstein-Barr virus. The authors suggested that the approach could potentially be extended to other disease states and immunological phenotypes. Compared with the roughly 700-donor mean, donors in an Asian-associated ancestry cluster had fewer N-insertions in productive TCRs, according to a later genetic analysis. A further reported finding was that TCR beta sequences accurately predicted the HLA-A and HLA-B alleles for most subjects in the first cohort. Three of the identified cytomegalovirus-associated TCR beta chains were confirmed in vitro to be specific for cytomegalovirus antigens. According to a later analysis, TCR association rates differed among HLA loci, with DRB1 alleles showing the most associated TCRs and HLA-C alleles showing the fewest.

The cohort consisted of some 670 healthy bone marrow donors. All cohort members were sampled while nominally healthy, although unrecorded immune exposures were likely present. The donor was CMV seropositive and was included in the group of 250 to 300 seropositive cohort members. Each donor provided a peripheral blood sample, and peripheral blood mononuclear cells were used for TCR beta sequencing. The Qiagen DNeasy Blood Extraction Kit was used to extract genomic DNA from the blood cell samples. Library generation was performed with the immunoSEQ multiplex PCR assay. The multiplex PCR relied on a mix of 60 forward primers for TCR Vbeta segments and 13 reverse primers for TCR Jbeta segments. A multiplex PCR assay on genomic DNA amplified the CDR3 region of rearranged TCR beta genes. Amplified TCR beta libraries were sequenced as 87-base-pair reads on the Illumina HiSeq System. In the source study's methods: In a later analysis, roughly 80 million unique TCR beta chains were counted across the roughly 700 repertoires, and roughly 11 million of these chains were shared by at least two donors. Raw reads were error-corrected and collapsed into unique sequences with a nearest-neighbor algorithm that merged closely related sequences to remove PCR and sequencing errors. V, D and J gene segments were assigned by aligning CDR3 sequences to IMGT reference sequences. For a sequence to be retained, a match of at least six nucleotides to both a V gene segment and a J gene segment was required. Rearrangements were classified as productive when the CDR3 lacked stop codons and remained in frame with V and J, and all other rearrangements were classified as non-productive. Following IMGT convention, CDR3 was defined as the stretch from the second conserved V-encoded cysteine to the conserved J-encoded phenylalanine. The earlier analysis of about 620 of the donors excluded sequences that lacked an unambiguous match to a single V gene segment. In an earlier analysis of some 590 of the donors, V segments were called functional above 56.7% productive rearrangements and were called segregating when the between-donor standard deviation exceeded 5%. A statistical classification framework was built for diagnosing cytomegalovirus status from the catalog of TCR beta chain sequences. V and J gene assignment, in a later analysis, came from comparing TCR nucleotide sequences with IMGT/GENE-DB human TR gene sequences. In a later analysis, CDR3 sequences and most-parsimonious VDJ recombination scenarios were assigned using the TCRdist pipeline. In a later analysis, each TCR beta chain was defined by its CDR3 amino acid sequence together with its V-gene family, and reads without a unique V-gene family were excluded. To address suspected cross-contamination and a sequencing artifact, a later analysis removed under 600 highly shared, low-generation-probability nucleotide sequences. In a later analysis, a clonal expansion index was calculated for each public chain from normalized within-repertoire ranks of inferred template counts. A later analysis computed generation probabilities with a VDJ recombination model fitted to out-of-frame rearrangements, and checked the results against IGoR. Hypergeometric tests were used in a later analysis to score TCR-TCR, TCR-HLA and TCR-CMV co-occurrence, with a repertoire-size bias correction applied to the TCR pairs. A later analysis estimated false discovery rates by permuting HLA or CMV assignments 20 times. In a later analysis, co-occurring TCRs were grouped using DBSCAN, with TCRdist sequence similarity added in when clustering inside HLA-allele-positive subsets. Co-occurrence clustering excluded repertoires with fewer than 30,000 or more than 120,000 public chains, plus five with anomalous nucleotide sharing. TCRdb stores this immuneACCESS table with in-frame sequences only. Part of the clones is absent; in the studies checked, under half of the shortfall reflects unresolved V genes, and no reason is known for the rest. V, J and clone size reflect that table, while D and trimming were determined from the DNA. The sample yields about 150,000 clones; about four fifths were counted once. The ten largest account for just under 6.5% of the sample.

CDR1 and CDR2, looked up from the germline V gene, are SGHTA and FQGTGA. Clipping removes 4 bases from V and 12 bases from J, with 9 as the unmatched junction base count. Spanning cysteine to phenylalanine, the CDR3 consists of 13 amino acids. Only the CDR3 DNA stays, 39 bases, in frame from base 1. As to this clone: The clone's antigen remains unknown. One base away there is no much larger clone; base qualities are not given.

The rearranged segments are TRBV7-3 and TRBJ2-1, and TRBD1 matches 7 of the central bases. This receptor was taken from a man aged 50-59 years in good health and CMV-seropositive. Sequenced: PBMCs. The CDR3: CASSWDSPGPQFF. The nucleotides are TGTGCCAGCAGCTGGGACAGCCCGGGTCCGCAGTTCTTC.